The rows below give T cell receptor beta chains drawn from one sample of a study of shared clonotypes between healthy human individuals. Profiling relied on immunoSEQ multiplex PCR, and the TCRdb table lists in-frame clones only, not all of them. The sample lists millions of clones, roughly nine tenths occurring once. Sequenced: naive CD4+ T cells sorted from blood. The receptor set was obtained from a young man in good health. The CDR3 runs from the conserved cysteine through the conserved F or W. D genes are given only for firm matches. The size field is filled for only some rows; it gives once, few, many or a size class.

d_call clone_size j_call v_call cdr3_aa cdr3_nt
TRBD2 NA TRBJ2-1 TRBV28 CASSLPSGDYNEQFF TGTGCCAGCAGTTTGCCTAGCGGGGACTACAATGAGCAGTTCTTC
NA NA TRBJ1-5 TRBV6-1 CASSVDSSNQPQHF TGTGCCAGCAGTGTTGACAGTAGCAATCAGCCCCAGCATTTT
NA NA TRBJ2-6 TRBV6-6 CASRPQSSGANVLTF TGTGCCAGCAGACCACAGAGCTCTGGGGCCAACGTCCTGACTTTC
NA NA TRBJ2-1 TRBV6-6 CASSYPLREQFF TGTGCCAGCAGTTACCCATTAAGAGAGCAGTTCTTC
TRBD2 NA TRBJ2-3 TRBV7-2 CASSLQKSSGNADTQYF TGTGCCAGCAGCTTACAGAAATCTAGCGGGAACGCAGATACGCAGTATTTT
NA once TRBJ2-3 TRBV9 CASSVRDSFTDTQYF TGTGCCAGCAGCGTAAGGGACTCCTTCACAGATACGCAGTATTTT
TRBD2 NA TRBJ2-7 TRBV10-2 CASRRSGTSGTEQYF TGCGCCAGCAGGAGGTCCGGGACTAGCGGGACCGAGCAGTACTTC
NA NA TRBJ1-6 TRBV6-1 CASSEVYNLGNSPLHF TGTGCCAGCAGTGAAGTCTACAACTTGGGGAATTCACCCCTCCACTTT
NA NA TRBJ2-7 TRBV7-9 CASSSRSVDYEQYF TGTGCCAGCAGCTCAAGGTCAGTCGACTACGAGCAGTACTTC
NA few TRBJ1-1 TRBV5-4 CASSLTPGPEAFF TGTGCCAGCAGCTTGACTCCAGGGCCTGAAGCTTTCTTT
NA once TRBJ1-2 TRBV4-1 CASSQEMAYGYTF TGCGCCAGCAGCCAAGAGATGGCTTATGGCTACACCTTC
NA few TRBJ1-1 TRBV18 CASSPPSVNTEAFF TGTGCCAGCTCACCACCGTCGGTGAACACTGAAGCTTTCTTT
TRBD2 NA TRBJ2-1 TRBV7-8 CASSPRGAGGGNNEQFF TGTGCCAGCAGCCCGAGGGGAGCGGGAGGAGGGAACAATGAGCAGTTCTTC
TRBD2 NA TRBJ2-3 TRBV30 CAWSGLAGDTQYF TGTGCCTGGAGCGGACTAGCGGGGGATACGCAGTATTTT
NA once TRBJ2-2 TRBV13 CAISSAIENTGELFF TGTGCCATCTCTAGCGCCATTGAGAACACCGGGGAGCTGTTTTTT
NA NA TRBJ2-5 TRBV20-1 CSARDEETQYF TGCAGTGCTAGAGATGAAGAGACCCAGTACTTC
NA NA TRBJ2-7 TRBV5-1 CASGDGSSEQYF TGCGCCAGCGGGGATGGTAGCTCCGAGCAGTACTTC
TRBD2 NA TRBJ2-2 TRBV6-6 CASSAGGSTGELFF TGTGCCAGCAGTGCGGGGGGCAGCACCGGGGAGCTGTTTTTT
TRBD1 NA TRBJ2-7 TRBV18 CASSPGTGLSGEQYF TGTGCCAGCTCACCCGGGACAGGACTATCGGGCGAGCAGTACTTC
NA few TRBJ1-1 TRBV14 CASSQDSHRTEAFF TGTGCCAGCAGCCAAGACTCACACAGGACTGAAGCTTTCTTT
NA few TRBJ1-5 TRBV7-2 CASRSWEGQPQHF TGTGCCAGCAGGAGTTGGGAAGGTCAGCCCCAGCATTTT
TRBD2 NA TRBJ2-7 TRBV6-1 CASSESGGSTRQYF TGTGCCAGCAGTGAGTCCGGGGGGTCTACGAGGCAGTACTTC
NA NA TRBJ2-3 TRBV5-1 CASRSAQSTDTQYF TGCGCCAGCAGGTCAGCGCAGAGCACAGATACGCAGTATTTT
TRBD1 NA TRBJ1-5 TRBV10-2 CASGLKAGGGSNQPQHF TGCGCCAGCGGTCTGAAAGCAGGGGGAGGTAGCAATCAGCCCCAGCATTTT
TRBD1 NA TRBJ1-2 TRBV7-8 CASSWTGGANYGYTF TGTGCCAGCAGCTGGACAGGGGGAGCTAACTATGGCTACACCTTC
NA NA TRBJ1-5 TRBV18 CASSHAGNKNQPQHF TGTGCCAGCTCCCATGCGGGGAACAAAAATCAGCCCCAGCATTTT
NA NA TRBJ2-7 TRBV27 CASSLFPNYEQYF TGTGCCAGCAGTTTATTCCCCAACTACGAGCAGTACTTC
TRBD1 NA TRBJ1-2 TRBV4-1 CASSPDRAWNYGYTF TGCGCCAGCAGCCCTGACAGGGCTTGGAACTATGGCTACACCTTC
TRBD1 NA TRBJ2-7 TRBV2 CASIMTGAMSEQYF TGTGCCAGCATCATGACAGGGGCCATGAGTGAGCAGTACTTC
NA NA TRBJ2-5 TRBV27 CASSLSWQGKETQYF TGTGCCAGCAGTTTATCCTGGCAGGGCAAAGAGACCCAGTACTTC
NA NA TRBJ1-4 TRBV12-2 CAPRMAQGSRGKLFF TGTGCCCCCCGCATGGCCCAGGGGAGCCGTGGAAAACTGTTTTTT
NA NA TRBJ1-4 TRBV7-2 CASSLSGQLGEKLFF TGTGCCAGCAGCTTAAGTGGACAGTTAGGAGAAAAACTGTTTTTT
NA NA TRBJ1-1 TRBV6-5 CASTRTDIHTEAFF TGTGCCAGCACCAGAACGGACATTCACACTGAAGCTTTCTTT
NA NA TRBJ1-3 TRBV30 CAWTKGRSSGNTIYF TGTGCCTGGACCAAAGGCCGAAGCTCTGGAAACACCATATATTTT
NA NA TRBJ1-2 TRBV6-5 CASSQGRGYTF TGTGCCAGCAGTCAGGGTAGGGGCTACACCTTC
NA NA TRBJ1-5 TRBV10-3 CAISEGADQPQHF TGTGCCATCAGTGAAGGGGCAGATCAGCCCCAGCATTTT
TRBD2 NA TRBJ2-1 TRBV10-3 CAIMRDYANEQFF TGTGCCATCATGCGGGACTACGCCAATGAGCAGTTCTTC
TRBD1 NA TRBJ2-7 TRBV30 CAWMETGVYEQYF TGTGCCTGGATGGAGACAGGGGTCTACGAGCAGTACTTC
NA few TRBJ1-2 TRBV29-1 CSVRASNYGYTF TGCAGCGTTCGGGCCTCTAACTATGGCTACACCTTC
TRBD1 NA TRBJ1-5 TRBV6-1 CASSGTGVQPQHF TGTGCCAGCAGTGGGACAGGGGTTCAGCCCCAGCATTTT
NA NA TRBJ2-1 TRBV18 CASSPGYNEQFF TGTGCCAGCTCACCCGGGTACAATGAGCAGTTCTTC
NA NA TRBJ2-7 TRBV21-1 CASSSRTGCYEQYF TGTGCCAGCAGCTCCCGGACAGGGTGCTACGAGCAGTACTTC
NA NA TRBJ2-7 TRBV7-2 CASSLSRGEQYF TGTGCCAGCAGCTTATCAAGGGGAGAGCAGTACTTC
TRBD2 NA TRBJ2-5 TRBV10-2 CASSEWWPSGGAQSAETQYF TGCGCCAGCAGTGAGTGGTGGCCCAGCGGGGGCGCACAATCAGCGGAGACCCAGTACTTC
NA NA TRBJ1-5 TRBV1 CTSSQDVAKDRRNQPQHF TGCACCAGCAGCCAAGATGTAGCCAAGGACAGACGCAATCAGCCCCAGCATTTT
NA NA TRBJ2-2 TRBV29-1 CSVDGGGWDTGELFF TGCAGCGTTGATGGTGGGGGCTGGGACACCGGGGAGCTGTTTTTT
NA NA TRBJ2-7 TRBV6-5 CASSFRGGSYEQYF TGTGCCAGCAGTTTCAGGGGAGGGTCCTACGAGCAGTACTTC
NA NA TRBJ2-7 TRBV9 CASSGAGTGNEQYF TGTGCCAGCAGCGGAGCGGGGACAGGTAACGAGCAGTACTTC
NA NA TRBJ2-1 TRBV6-1 CASTPRWYNEQFF TGTGCCAGCACTCCGCGATGGTATAATGAGCAGTTCTTC
NA NA TRBJ1-2 TRBV7-9 CASSFGVPGYTF TGTGCCAGCAGCTTTGGGGTTCCTGGCTACACCTTC
NA NA TRBJ2-7 TRBV5-1 CASSQIGIGHEQYF TGCGCCAGCAGCCAAATAGGTATAGGCCACGAGCAGTACTTC
NA NA TRBJ2-7 TRBV5-4 CASSFEGPLREQYF TGTGCCAGCAGCTTCGAAGGACCCCTAAGGGAGCAGTACTTC
TRBD1 NA TRBJ1-1 TRBV6-1 CASSRTGMNTEAFF TGTGCCAGCAGCCGGACAGGGATGAACACTGAAGCTTTCTTT
NA NA TRBJ1-6 TRBV7-2 CASSLAEFRGRAYNSPLHF TGTGCCAGCAGCTTAGCGGAATTTCGCGGGCGGGCTTATAATTCACCCCTCCACTTT
TRBD1 NA TRBJ2-7 TRBV6-6 CASSYSNRGRYEQYF TGTGCCAGCAGTTACTCGAACAGGGGGCGGTACGAGCAGTACTTC
NA NA TRBJ1-1 TRBV6-5 CASSLREMNTEAFF TGTGCCAGCAGTCTGAGGGAGATGAACACTGAAGCTTTCTTT
NA NA TRBJ2-7 TRBV2 CASSEVRTVNEQYF TGTGCCAGCAGTGAAGTCCGGACAGTCAACGAGCAGTACTTC